This T cell receptor (beta chain) comes out of a study of vaccination effects on CD4 cells after COVID-19. Study-level points and caveats: Late in the post-vaccination period, infection-induced and vaccine-induced clones underwent marked clonal contraction.

Germline CDR1 reads SGHRS; CDR2 reads YFSETQ. This CDR3 has 13 residues. Trimming shortened V by 4 bases and J by 5 bases, and 9 bases separated the two germline ends. Profiling relied on immunoSEQ multiplex PCR, and the TCRdb table lists in-frame clones only, not all of them. The sample yields tens of thousands of clones, roughly 76% seen once. ViraFEST assay sequencing came after antigen-specific CD4+ T cells were expanded with viral peptide pools. CD4+ T cells were isolated after around ten days of culture. None of these healthy vaccinees had been infected with SARS-CoV-2 before vaccination. Days 3 and 7 saw half the medium replaced with IL-2 medium. With respect to this clone: Its specificity is not known.

The TCR was taken from a human donor who received a COVID-19 vaccine. The chain carries TRBV5-1 and TRBJ2-2; D might be TRBD1 (5 bases). The specimen comprised CD4+ T cells from PBMCs cultured with HCoV-NL63 spike peptides, sampled before COVID-19 vaccination. DNA of the CDR3: TGCGCCAGCAGCCCCCCAGGGACCGGGGAGCTGTTTTTT. Translated: CASSPPGTGELFF.